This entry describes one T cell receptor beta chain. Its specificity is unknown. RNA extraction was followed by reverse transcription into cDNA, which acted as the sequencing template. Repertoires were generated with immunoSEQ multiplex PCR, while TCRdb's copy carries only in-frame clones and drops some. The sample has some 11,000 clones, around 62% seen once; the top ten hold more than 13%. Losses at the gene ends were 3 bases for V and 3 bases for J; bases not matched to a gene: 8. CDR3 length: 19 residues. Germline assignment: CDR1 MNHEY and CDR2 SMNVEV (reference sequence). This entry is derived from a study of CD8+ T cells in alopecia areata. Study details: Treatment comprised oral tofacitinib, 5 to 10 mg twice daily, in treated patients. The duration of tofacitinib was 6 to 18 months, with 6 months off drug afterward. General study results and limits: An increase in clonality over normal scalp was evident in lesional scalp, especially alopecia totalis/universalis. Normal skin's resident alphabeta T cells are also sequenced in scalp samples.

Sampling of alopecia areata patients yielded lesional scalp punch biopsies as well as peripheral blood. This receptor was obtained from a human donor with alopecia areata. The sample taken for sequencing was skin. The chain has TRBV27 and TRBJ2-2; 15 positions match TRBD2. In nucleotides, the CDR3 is TGTGCCAGCAGTTTGTCACCGGGACTAGCGGGGGGTTACACCGGGGAGCTGTTTTTT. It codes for CASSLSPGLAGGYTGELFF.